The 14 T cell receptor beta chains below were found in one sample sequenced in a study of shared clonotypes between healthy human individuals. Only in-frame clones appear in the TCRdb table, and some are missing; sequencing was by immunoSEQ multiplex PCR. The table has millions of clones, 85% to 95% seen once. Sequencing input: naive CD4+ T cells sorted from blood. Subset of the sample: CD45RA+ positively selected. These receptors were collected from a man between 18 and 29 years old in good health.

The rearrangement links TRBV11-2 to TRBJ1-2; a possible D gene is TRBD1 (5 bases). Germline CDR1 SGHAT, CDR2 FQNNGV. This CDR3 region has 14 residues. The V and J ends lost 0 bases and 8 bases respectively, with 13 bases between them. Written as DNA, the CDR3 is TGTGCCAGCAGCTTAGAAGGGTCAGGGCTGGGCTACACCTTC. This translates into CASSLEGSGLGYTF. Full variable domain (remainder filled in from reference TRBV11-2 and TRBJ1-2): EAGVAQSPRYKIIEKRQSVAFWCNPISGHATLYWYQQILGQGPKLLIQFQNNGVVDDSQLPKDRFSAERLKGVDSTLKIQPAKLEDSAVYLCASSLEGSGLGYTFGSGTRLTVV.

The chain carries TRBV4-1 and TRBJ2-3, with 11 bases identical to TRBD2. In germline, CDR1 is MGHRA, CDR2 YSYEKL. The V and J ends lost 8 bases and 4 bases, in that order; junction bases with no gene match: 11. CDR3 length: 16 amino acids. The CDR3 DNA sequence: TGCGCCAGCCAAGGGATTAGCGGGAGGGCCCCAGATACGCAGTATTTT. Its translation is CASQGISGRAPDTQYF.

Of note for this clone: Different DNA sequences within this sample yield the same CDR3. The rearrangement links TRBV5-1 to TRBJ1-4; 7 bases align to TRBD1. The CDR3 contains 14 residues. J gave up 5 bases and V 4 bases, and 5 bases lay outside the gene matches. CDR1 is SGHRS, CDR2 YFSETQ, per germline. CDR3 DNA: TGCGCCAGCAGCGGGGGACAGTTAAATGAAAAACTGTTTTTT. It codes for CASSGGQLNEKLFF.

Note on this clone: Other nucleotide sequences from this sample produce the same CDR3. The chain couples TRBV9 to TRBJ1-2, with no clear D. The CDR3 length is 13 residues. V was trimmed by 2 bases and J by 2 bases, leaving 7 bases between them. Germline V gene data show CDR1 as SGDLS and CDR2 as YYNGEE. The CDR3: CASSVESNYGYTF. CDR3 in DNA: TGTGCCAGCAGCGTCGAGTCAAACTATGGCTACACCTTC.

This chain joins TRBV7-9 and TRBJ2-2, with 7 bases identical to TRBD2. CDR1 SEHNR and CDR2 FQNEAQ come from the germline V gene (reference sequence). The trim removed 2 bases at V and 8 bases at J, leaving 5 bases unmatched. There are 14 residues in the CDR3. CDR3 nucleotides: TGTGCCAGCAGCTTAATGACTAGCAGAGGGGAGCTGTTTTTT. It translates to CASSLMTSRGELFF.

V is TRBV5-1 and J is TRBJ1-5, with D maybe TRBD1 (5 bases). Germline CDR1 is SGHRS and CDR2 is YFSETQ. The V end was cut by 0 bases, the J end by 4 bases, with 8 bases between. The CDR3 sequence is 14 residues long. CDR3 nucleotides: TGCGCCAGCAGCTTGGCCGGGGCGAATCAGCCCCAGCATTTT. Translating it yields CASSLAGANQPQHF.

This clone was seen once. V gene TRBV10-2 combines with J gene TRBJ2-1; the D gene is possibly TRBD2 (6 bases). V gave up 0 bases and J gave up 8 bases, with 17 bases separating them. Germline CDR1 reads WSHSY; CDR2 reads SAAADI. The CDR3 is 16 residues long. CDR3 bases: TGCGCCAGCAGTGAGTCGATTGGGGAGGCGGGTTATGAGCAGTTCTTC. It is translated as CASSESIGEAGYEQFF.

J is TRBJ1-1 and V is TRBV5-4, with D uncertain. Trimming left V 3 bases short and J 3 bases short, with 9 bases between. The length of the CDR3 is 13 residues. Germline V CDR1 and CDR2: SGHNT, YYREEE (reference sequence). The CDR3: CASSSMNYTEAFF. The DNA of the CDR3 is TGTGCCAGCAGCTCGATGAATTACACTGAAGCTTTCTTT.

This clone was counted once. The same CDR3 arises from other DNA sequences in this sample as well. V and J are TRBV11-1 and TRBJ2-5, with D hard to call. CDR3 length: 11 residues. Germline-derived CDR1 and CDR2 are SGHAT and FQDESV (reference sequence). The V end was cut by 3 bases, the J end by 5 bases, with 4 bases between. The CDR3 loop is CASSLGETQYF. The DNA for the CDR3 is TGTGCCAGCAGCTTGGGTGAGACCCAGTACTTC.

The genes are TRBV5-1 and TRBJ2-7; 7 bases are shared with TRBD1. The CDR3 spans 14 residues. Unmatched junction bases numbered 4, after V lost 2 bases and J lost 2 bases. Germline assignment: CDR1 SGHRS and CDR2 YFSETQ. The CDR3 is CASSFEGAPYEQYF. CDR3 sequence (DNA): TGCGCCAGCAGCTTTGAGGGGGCCCCCTACGAGCAGTACTTC. Full variable domain (missing parts from reference TRBV5-1 and TRBJ2-7): KAGVTQTPRYLIKTRGQQVTLSCSPISGHRSVSWYQQTPGQGLQFLFEYFSETQRNKGNFPGRFSGRQFSNSRSEMNVSTLELGDSALYLCASSFEGAPYEQYFGPGTRLTVT.

The CDR3 protein is CASSIGQGARYNEQFF. The CDR3 nucleotides are TGTGCCAGTAGTATAGGACAGGGGGCGCGTTATAATGAGCAGTTCTTC. This rearrangement joins TRBV19 to TRBJ2-1, with TRBD1 matching 10 bases. Looked up from germline, CDR1 is LNHDA and CDR2 is SQIVND (reference sequence). J gave up 7 bases and V 1 base, and 7 bases lay outside the gene matches. The CDR3 length is 16 residues. Combining the CDR3 with reference TRBV19 and TRBJ2-1 gives the whole variable domain DGGITQSPKYLFRKEGQNVTLSCEQNLNHDAMYWYRQDPGQGLRLIYYSQIVNDFQKGDIAEGYSVSREKKESFPLTVTSAQKNPTAFYLCASSIGQGARYNEQFFGPGTRLTVL.

The chain recombines TRBV30 with TRBJ2-1; TRBD2 might be the D (5 bases). The V end lost 0 bases, the J end lost 5 bases, and 8 bases lay between the germline ends. The CDR3 has 13 residues. Germline lookup yields CDR1 GTSNPN and CDR2 SVGIG (reference sequence). For the CDR3, the DNA is TGTGCCTGGAGTGTACAGACTAACAATGAGCAGTTCTTC. Translated, it gives CAWSVQTNNEQFF.

V usage is TRBV5-1 and J usage is TRBJ2-5; 9 bases map to TRBD1. CDR1 and CDR2 from the germline V gene are SGHRS and YFSETQ. With 3 bases clipped from V and 5 bases from J, the junction kept 8 bases outside the gene matches. CDR3 length equals 15 residues. CDR3: CASSWGDRALETQYF. For the CDR3, the DNA is TGCGCCAGCAGCTGGGGGGACAGGGCATTGGAGACCCAGTACTTC.

This clone was seen a single time. This chain joins TRBV5-1 and TRBJ2-5, with TRBD1 as a possible D gene (5 bases). Germline CDR1 is SGHRS and CDR2 is YFSETQ. V dropped 5 bases and J dropped 1 base, with 15 bases sitting between them. CDR3 length equals 15 residues. CDR3 sequence (DNA): TGCGCCAGCAGTTACCAGGGCCCCTCCCAAGAGACCCAGTACTTC. Translation gives CASSYQGPSQETQYF. Based on the CDR3 plus reference TRBV5-1 and TRBJ2-5, the full variable domain is KAGVTQTPRYLIKTRGQQVTLSCSPISGHRSVSWYQQTPGQGLQFLFEYFSETQRNKGNFPGRFSGRQFSNSRSEMNVSTLELGDSALYLCASSYQGPSQETQYFGPGTRLLVL.